The 8 T cell receptor beta chains presented below share a single source sample, sequenced in a study of Ad26.COV2.S vaccination and SARS-CoV-2 variants. Stated treatment: about 20 received Ad26.COV2.S at low or high dose, single or two shots; several received placebo; per-sample allocation not given. After the first vaccine or placebo injection, samples were drawn on day 63. Sequenced by immunoSEQ multiplex PCR; TCRdb stores in-frame clones only, minus some. The sample yields around 250,000 clones, 87% seen once. This specimen was peripheral blood, taken in a trial of Ad26.COV2.S vaccine versus placebo. The receptors here all came from a person between 18 and 59 years old who received the Ad26.COV2.S COVID-19 vaccine or a placebo.

In its sample, this clone was seen many times. The chain joins TRBV5-1 to TRBJ1-6, with 8 bases identical to TRBD1. The CDR3 length is 19 residues. Germline V gene sequence: CDR1 SGHRS, CDR2 YFSETQ. Germline trimming cut 0 bases from V and 8 bases from J; bases unmatched to any gene: 16. The CDR3 region has the DNA TGCGCCAGCAGCTTGGGAAGAGGGGGACAGGTTTCTCGGGATTCACCCCTCCACTTT. Residues: CASSLGRGGQVSRDSPLHF.

The chain couples TRBV19 to TRBJ1-5; D uncertain. CDR1 and CDR2 (germline): LNHDA, SQIVND (reference sequence). V was clipped by 6 bases and J by 4 bases, with 13 bases between them. This CDR3 spans 14 amino acids. In DNA, the CDR3 is TGTGCCAGTAGCCCCGAAAGCAATAATCAGCCCCAGCATTTT. Amino acids: CASSPESNNQPQHF.

The gene calls are TRBV10-3 and TRBJ1-3; D unresolved. This CDR3 comprises 13 residues. Trimming cost V 6 bases and J 5 bases, with 11 bases left between them. Germline V gene data show CDR1 as ENHRY and CDR2 as SYGVKD. The CDR3 spells CAISEDGRNTIYF. CDR3 DNA: TGTGCCATCAGCGAAGATGGGAGAAACACCATATATTTT.

The V and J genes are TRBV9 and TRBJ2-2; 7 bases map to TRBD2. The junction had 10 bases not matched to a gene; V was cut back by 3 bases and J by 8 bases. Germline V gives CDR1 SGDLS, CDR2 YYNGEE. This CDR3 has 15 residues. The CDR3 is CASSAGGAGSGELFF. The CDR3 region has the DNA TGTGCCAGCAGCGCCGGAGGAGCGGGATCTGGGGAGCTGTTTTTT.

The rearrangement uses TRBV5-6 and TRBJ2-7; TRBD1 matches at 7 bases. Germline trimming cut 2 bases from V and 6 bases from J; bases unmatched to any gene: 5. The CDR3 consists of 13 residues. Germline values: CDR1 SGHDT, CDR2 YYEEEE. As DNA, the CDR3 is TGTGCCAGCAGCTTTAGGACAGGCCGCGAGCAGTACTTC. It is translated as CASSFRTGREQYF.

The chain has TRBV29-1 and TRBJ2-1, with 9 bases matching TRBD1. The CDR3 covers 12 residues. Germline CDR1 is SQVTM and CDR2 is ANQGSEA. V lost 4 bases to trimming and J lost 10 bases; unmatched junction nucleotides: 5. For the CDR3, the DNA is TGCAGCGTTGTTACAGGGGGCTGGGAGCAGTTCTTC. The encoded protein is CSVVTGGWEQFF.

This chain connects TRBV7-2 to TRBJ2-1; no clear D gene. Trimming took off 1 base at V and 3 bases at J, with 4 bases between the two ends. Germline-derived CDR1 and CDR2 are SGHTA and FQGNSA. The CDR3 loop spans 13 amino acids. CDR3 in DNA: TGTGCCAGCAGCTTAGGGTACTACAATGAGCAGTTCTTC. Translating gives CASSLGYYNEQFF.

The chain links TRBV6-5 to TRBJ1-1; D not resolved. The germline CDR1 and CDR2 sequences are MNHEY and SVGAGI. This CDR3 is built from 14 residues. V was pared by 6 bases and J by 1 base, with 12 bases between. CDR3 region: CASRYTGWNTEAFF. DNA for the CDR3: TGTGCCAGCAGATATACCGGGTGGAACACTGAAGCTTTCTTT.